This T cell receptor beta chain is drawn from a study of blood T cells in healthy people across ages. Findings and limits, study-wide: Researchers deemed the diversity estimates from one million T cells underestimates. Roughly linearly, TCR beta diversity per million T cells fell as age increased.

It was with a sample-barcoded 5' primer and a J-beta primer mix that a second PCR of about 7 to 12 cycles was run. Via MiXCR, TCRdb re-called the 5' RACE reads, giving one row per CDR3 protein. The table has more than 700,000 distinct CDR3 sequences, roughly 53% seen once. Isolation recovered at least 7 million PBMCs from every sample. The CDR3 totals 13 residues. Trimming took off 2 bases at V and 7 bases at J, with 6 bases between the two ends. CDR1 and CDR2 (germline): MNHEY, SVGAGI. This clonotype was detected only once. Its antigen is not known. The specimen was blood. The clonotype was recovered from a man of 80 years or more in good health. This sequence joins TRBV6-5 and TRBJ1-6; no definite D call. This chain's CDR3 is CASSYVGNSPLHF. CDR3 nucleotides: TGTGCCAGCAGTTACGTCGGCAATTCACCCCTCCACTTT.